The rows below give T cell receptor beta chains drawn from one sample of a study of yellow fever vaccine responses in identical twins. MiXCR was run by TCRdb on the RT-PCR reads, yielding one entry per CDR3 protein. The sample yields 3,000 to 4,000 distinct CDR3 sequences, 80% to 90% seen once. The input for sequencing was T cells from blood (PBMCs), unsorted or a sorted subset (not recorded which), taken before or after yellow fever vaccination (not recorded which). The receptor set was obtained from a woman aged 18-29 years who received the yellow fever vaccine. The CDR3 runs from the conserved cysteine through the conserved F or W. The D gene is left open where the match is weak. Some rows have no size entry. The others give once, few or many, or a class for an expanded clone.

>TRBV2|-|-|TRBJ1-1
CASKPSAVAEAFF
TGTGCCAGCAAGCCGTCGGCGGTTGCTGAAGCTTTCTTT
>TRBV10-2|-|-|TRBJ1-2
CASSPRETNYGYTF
TGCGCCAGCAGTCCCAGGGAGACTAACTATGGCTACACCTTC
>TRBV7-9|-|-|TRBJ2-5
CASRRAGAMETQYF
TGTGCCAGCAGGCGGGCAGGGGCTATGGAGACCCAGTACTTC
>TRBV29-1|-|-|TRBJ2-1
CSVVRGRDEQFF
TGCAGCGTTGTAAGGGGGAGGGATGAGCAGTTCTTC
>TRBV29-1|-|-|TRBJ2-7
CSVALRGEAYEQYF
TGCAGCGTTGCTCTACGGGGAGAAGCCTACGAGCAGTACTTC
>TRBV11-3|-|-|TRBJ2-1
CASSFSRRDEQFF
TGTGCCAGCAGCTTCTCCAGGAGGGATGAGCAGTTCTTC
>TRBV6-4|-|-|TRBJ2-1
CASSPTSVDEQFF
TGTGCCAGCAGTCCCACTAGTGTCGATGAGCAGTTCTTC
>TRBV5-1|TRBD2|-|TRBJ2-7
CASSSYPGLAREQYF
TGCGCCAGCAGCTCATATCCGGGACTAGCGCGGGAGCAGTACTTC
>TRBV6-4|TRBD1|-|TRBJ1-6
CASSMAGGYNSPLHF
TGTGCCAGCAGTATGGCAGGGGGCTATAATTCACCCCTCCACTTT
>TRBV4-1|-|-|TRBJ2-4
CASSQETKNIQYF
TGCGCCAGCAGCCAAGAAACCAAAAACATTCAGTACTTC
>TRBV12-3/TRBV12-4|TRBD1|-|TRBJ1-2
CASSLVGGGYTF
TGTGCCAGCAGTTTAGTAGGGGGCGGCTACACCTTC
>TRBV20-1|-|-|TRBJ2-3
CSARDNGGQAYTQYF
TGCAGTGCTAGAGATAATGGCGGACAAGCGTATACGCAGTATTTT
>TRBV7-2|TRBD2|-|TRBJ2-1
CASSLVSGGHNEQFF
TGTGCCAGCAGCTTAGTTAGCGGGGGACACAATGAGCAGTTCTTC
>TRBV6-2/TRBV6-3|-|-|TRBJ1-2
CASSYPGTAYGYTF
TGTGCCAGCAGTTACCCCGGGACGGCCTATGGCTACACCTTC
>TRBV28|-|-|TRBJ2-3
CASRESGADTQYF
TGTGCCAGCAGAGAGAGTGGCGCAGATACGCAGTATTTT
>TRBV5-1|TRBD1|-|TRBJ2-3
CASSSQQGLADTQYF
TGCGCCAGCAGCTCCCAACAGGGGCTGGCAGATACGCAGTATTTT
>TRBV30|TRBD1|-|TRBJ1-4
CAWWTGPNEKLFF
TGTGCCTGGTGGACAGGCCCGAATGAAAAACTGTTTTTT
>TRBV10-3|TRBD1|few|TRBJ1-1
CAISEQDRSNTEAFF
TGTGCCATCAGTGAACAGGACAGGTCGAACACTGAAGCTTTCTTT
>TRBV15|TRBD1|-|TRBJ2-1
CATSEGDRESNEQFF
TGTGCCACCAGCGAAGGAGACAGGGAGAGCAATGAGCAGTTCTTC
>TRBV11-1|-|-|TRBJ2-1
CASSSLLPTNEQFF
TGTGCCAGCAGCTCCCTTCTGCCCACCAATGAGCAGTTCTTC
>TRBV7-7|TRBD2|-|TRBJ2-5
CASSHGTSGGGETQYF
TGTGCTAGCAGCCATGGGACTAGCGGGGGTGGGGAGACCCAGTACTTC
>TRBV4-1|TRBD1|-|TRBJ1-5
CASSQGTGGNGPQHF
TGCGCCAGCAGCCAAGGGACAGGGGGAAATGGGCCCCAGCATTTT
>TRBV3-1|TRBD1|-|TRBJ2-3
CASSFGTGSTDTQYF
TGTGCCAGCAGCTTCGGGACAGGAAGCACAGATACGCAGTATTTT
>TRBV7-9|-|-|TRBJ2-3
CASSYQADTQYF
TGTGCCAGCAGCTACCAGGCAGATACGCAGTATTTT
>TRBV10-3|-|-|TRBJ1-1
CATGLSGRFEAFF
TGTGCCACGGGGCTTTCAGGTCGGTTTGAAGCTTTCTTT
>TRBV29-1|-|once|TRBJ1-2
CSAVQGMGGYTF
TGCAGCGCCGTGCAGGGAATGGGTGGCTACACCTTC
>TRBV27|TRBD1|-|TRBJ2-7
CASSLSGQASYEQYF
TGTGCCAGCAGTTTATCTGGACAGGCCTCCTACGAGCAGTACTTC
>TRBV7-8|TRBD1|-|TRBJ2-7
CASSSAGGYEQYF
TGTGCCAGCAGCTCCGCAGGGGGCTACGAGCAGTACTTC